This is a list of T cell receptor beta chains from one sample in a study of spatial heterogeneity in lung cancer. TCRdb reanalysed the 5' RACE reads using MiXCR and keeps one entry per CDR3 protein. Of roughly 25,000 distinct CDR3 sequences in the sample, about 5.1% were seen once. Sequenced material: PBMCs, taken at surgery. These receptors all come from a male donor with early-stage non-small cell lung cancer. Each CDR3 is given with its conserved first and last residue. The D gene is left open where the match is weak. Not all rows give a size; the values are once, few, many and, for expanded clones, a class.

NA,TRBV5-8,TRBJ2-2,NA,CASSLFGGPNTGELFF,TGTGCCAGCAGCTTGTTTGGGGGCCCGAACACCGGGGAGCTGTTTTTT
many,TRBV6-6,TRBJ2-3,NA,CASKQGREKQYF,TGTGCCAGCAAACAGGGGAGGGAGAAGCAGTATTTT
many,TRBV5-5,TRBJ1-5,NA,CASSLAVGANREHF,TGTGCCAGCAGCCTCGCCGTGGGGGCCAACAGAGAGCATTTT
many,TRBV30,TRBJ1-5,NA,CAWSRALDSNQPQHF,TGTGCCTGGAGTCGCGCGTTAGACAGTAATCAGCCCCAGCATTTT
many,TRBV5-4,TRBJ1-3,TRBD1,CASSPQGEIGNTIYF,TGTGCCAGCAGCCCCCAGGGGGAGATCGGAAACACCATATATTTT
many,TRBV10-3,TRBJ2-5,NA,CAISEWGTQYF,TGTGCCATCAGTGAGTGGGGGACCCAGTACTTC
many,TRBV5-1,TRBJ2-5,TRBD2,CASSLYGGYQETQYF,TGCGCCAGCAGCTTGTACGGGGGGTACCAAGAGACCCAGTACTTC
many,TRBV5-1,TRBJ2-7,NA,CASSLEQGVTYEQYF,TGCGCCAGCAGCTTGGAGCAGGGAGTAACCTACGAGCAGTACTTC
many,TRBV7-8,TRBJ1-1,NA,CASSLAAVMNTEAFF,TGTGCCAGCAGCTTAGCTGCAGTAATGAACACTGAAGCTTTCTTT
many,TRBV12-3/TRBV12-4,TRBJ2-7,NA,CASSSSSGGVYEQYF,TGTGCCAGCAGTTCGAGTTCAGGGGGGGTATACGAGCAGTACTTC
few,TRBV7-2,TRBJ1-5,TRBD1,CASSSGQGSNQPQHF,TGTGCCAGCAGCTCGGGACAGGGGAGCAATCAGCCCCAGCATTTT
many,TRBV7-2,TRBJ2-2,NA,CASRPGQANTGELFF,TGTGCCAGCAGACCCGGACAAGCGAACACCGGGGAGCTGTTTTTT
few,TRBV9,TRBJ2-3,TRBD1,CASSVGGTGTDTQYF,TGTGCCAGCAGCGTAGGAGGGACAGGCACAGATACGCAGTATTTT
many,TRBV6-5,TRBJ2-3,NA,CASSYRETTDTQYF,TGTGCCAGCAGTTACCGGGAGACCACAGATACGCAGTATTTT
many,TRBV14,TRBJ2-1,NA,CASSQAPVAGLPYNEQFF,TGTGCCAGCAGCCAAGCGCCCGTCGCGGGACTGCCTTACAATGAGCAGTTCTTC
many,TRBV7-3,TRBJ1-1,NA,CASSRGVNTEAFF,TGTGCCAGCAGCAGGGGGGTGAACACTGAAGCTTTCTTT
many,TRBV4-2,TRBJ1-5,NA,CASSQSHQGGQPQHF,TGTGCCAGCAGCCAATCCCACCAGGGCGGTCAGCCCCAGCATTTT
many,TRBV7-2,TRBJ2-5,NA,CASSKGPLETQYF,TGTGCCAGCAGCAAGGGACCGTTGGAGACCCAGTACTTC
many,TRBV5-1,TRBJ2-2,TRBD2,CASSPGLAGAANTGELFF,TGCGCCAGCAGCCCGGGACTAGCGGGAGCTGCGAACACCGGGGAGCTGTTTTTT
many,TRBV5-1,TRBJ2-2,TRBD2,CASSLALAGDTGELFF,TGCGCCAGCAGCTTGGCCTTAGCGGGGGACACCGGGGAGCTGTTTTTT
many,TRBV19,TRBJ2-1,TRBD2,CASSPSGSPLNEQFF,TGTGCCAGTAGTCCTAGCGGGAGTCCCCTCAATGAGCAGTTCTTC
many,TRBV7-3,TRBJ2-1,TRBD1,CASSPGQNYNEQFF,TGTGCCAGCAGCCCGGGACAGAATTACAATGAGCAGTTCTTC
many,TRBV28,TRBJ2-1,TRBD2,CASSLGGRAVNEQFF,TGTGCCAGCAGTTTAGGCGGGAGGGCCGTAAATGAGCAGTTCTTC
many,TRBV19,TRBJ2-7,TRBD2,CASSPLAGENYEQYF,TGTGCCAGTAGCCCACTAGCGGGAGAGAACTACGAGCAGTACTTC
many,TRBV2,TRBJ2-2,TRBD2,CASSPQPLAERRELFF,TGTGCCAGCAGCCCCCAACCACTAGCGGAGCGAAGGGAGCTGTTTTTT
many,TRBV7-2,TRBJ2-7,NA,CASSFLGITYEQYF,TGTGCCAGCAGCTTTCTTGGGATAACCTACGAGCAGTACTTC
many,TRBV12-5,TRBJ2-7,NA,CASGLVRTVNPYEQYF,TGTGCTAGTGGTTTGGTAAGGACAGTGAACCCCTACGAGCAGTACTTC
many,TRBV18,TRBJ2-7,NA,CASSKGQDYEQYF,TGTGCCAGCTCAAAGGGTCAGGACTACGAGCAGTACTTC
many,TRBV6-1,TRBJ2-3,NA,CASHPGTTSDTQYF,TGTGCCAGCCACCCGGGTACGACTTCGGATACGCAGTATTTT
many,TRBV6-2/TRBV6-3,TRBJ1-6,TRBD1,CASSYDRGAFSPLHF,TGTGCCAGCAGTTACGACAGGGGGGCTTTTTCACCCCTCCACTTT
few,TRBV7-9,TRBJ2-7,TRBD1,CASSSLKGQTSSYEQYF,TGTGCCAGCAGCTCCCTCAAGGGACAGACCAGCTCCTACGAGCAGTACTTC
many,TRBV6-5,TRBJ1-2,TRBD1,CASSPTGTYGYTF,TGTGCCAGCAGTCCGACAGGGACCTATGGCTACACCTTC
many,TRBV20-1,TRBJ2-3,NA,CSARPSTDTQYF,TGCAGTGCTAGGCCCAGCACAGATACGCAGTATTTT
many,TRBV5-1,TRBJ2-1,TRBD2,CASTRIGGTSGYNEQFF,TGCGCCAGCACCCGAATCGGGGGAACTAGCGGCTACAATGAGCAGTTCTTC
many,TRBV28,TRBJ1-4,NA,CASSLGEKLFF,TGTGCCAGCAGTTTGGGCGAAAAACTGTTTTTT
many,TRBV6-2/TRBV6-3,TRBJ2-1,TRBD2,CASSAGTSGHNEQFF,TGTGCCAGCAGTGCTGGGACTAGCGGACACAATGAGCAGTTCTTC
many,TRBV20-1,TRBJ2-5,NA,CSARSPQGVETQYF,TGCAGTGCTAGAAGCCCGCAGGGTGTTGAGACCCAGTACTTC
many,TRBV20-1,TRBJ2-3,TRBD2,CSARFVRLAGVEDTQYF,TGCAGTGCTAGATTTGTACGACTAGCGGGGGTAGAAGATACGCAGTATTTT
many,TRBV24-1,TRBJ2-1,NA,CATSDLTSSYNEQFF,TGTGCCACCAGTGATTTGACTAGCTCCTACAATGAGCAGTTCTTC
many,TRBV20-1,TRBJ2-5,NA,CSARVSTGAETQYF,TGCAGTGCTAGAGTCTCTACGGGGGCAGAGACCCAGTACTTC